This is a list of T cell receptor beta chains from one sample in a study of cytomegalovirus exposure and HLA in healthy donors. Profiled with immunoSEQ multiplex PCR; TCRdb holds only in-frame clones, not every one. Counted here are under 200,000 clones, approximately 80% occurring once; the ten biggest clones make up 6.5% to 7.5%. The specimen was PBMCs. These receptors all come from a woman aged 30 to 39 in good health and CMV-seropositive. The CDR3 runs from the conserved cysteine through the conserved F or W. Each record gives: V gene, clone size, J gene, D gene, CDR3 DNA, CDR3 protein. The D gene is left open where the match is weak. Size is stated for part of the rows, as once, few or many counts, or as a class when the clone is expanded.

V gene: TRBV5-4; clone size: .; J gene: TRBJ1-1; D gene: .; CDR3 DNA: TGTGCCAGCAGCTTGGAGAGGTTCACTGAAGCTTTCTTT; CDR3 protein: CASSLERFTEAFF
V gene: TRBV5-4; clone size: .; J gene: TRBJ1-2; D gene: TRBD1; CDR3 DNA: TGTGCCAGCAGCGCGCCGGGACAGACTAGCTATGGCTACACCTTC; CDR3 protein: CASSAPGQTSYGYTF
V gene: TRBV4-3; clone size: .; J gene: TRBJ2-1; D gene: .; CDR3 DNA: TGCGCCAGCAGCCAAGATACAAGGGGGGGGTCCTACAATGAGCAGTTCTTC; CDR3 protein: CASSQDTRGGSYNEQFF
V gene: TRBV4-3; clone size: .; J gene: TRBJ1-4; D gene: .; CDR3 DNA: TGCGCCAGCAGCCAAGATGCGGGGGGGGATGAAAAACTGTTTTTT; CDR3 protein: CASSQDAGGDEKLFF
V gene: TRBV19; clone size: .; J gene: TRBJ2-2; D gene: TRBD2; CDR3 DNA: TGTGCCAGTAGTACACTAGCGGGGGCCAACACCGGGGAGCTGTTTTTT; CDR3 protein: CASSTLAGANTGELFF
V gene: TRBV19; clone size: once; J gene: TRBJ2-1; D gene: TRBD2; CDR3 DNA: TGTGCCAGTTTTAGCGGGGGGAAATACAATGAGCAGTTCTTC; CDR3 protein: CASFSGGKYNEQFF
V gene: TRBV6-1; clone size: .; J gene: TRBJ2-3; D gene: .; CDR3 DNA: TGTGCCAGCAGGCCCTGGCAGACTAGCACAGATACGCAGTATTTT; CDR3 protein: CASRPWQTSTDTQYF
V gene: TRBV7-9; clone size: .; J gene: TRBJ1-6; D gene: .; CDR3 DNA: TGTGCCAGCAGCTTAGGGAGCCCCAGGGGTGGTTCACCCCTCCACTTT; CDR3 protein: CASSLGSPRGGSPLHF
V gene: TRBV19; clone size: .; J gene: TRBJ2-7; D gene: TRBD2; CDR3 DNA: TGTGCCAGTAGTTGGGGACTAGCGGGGGCCTACGAGCAGTACTTC; CDR3 protein: CASSWGLAGAYEQYF
V gene: TRBV5-6; clone size: .; J gene: TRBJ2-7; D gene: .; CDR3 DNA: TGTGCCAGCAGCTTGCCGGCAGGGGGGTCCTACGAGCAGTACTTC; CDR3 protein: CASSLPAGGSYEQYF
V gene: TRBV18; clone size: .; J gene: TRBJ2-1; D gene: TRBD2; CDR3 DNA: TGTGCCAGCTCACCAAATCCCGGGGGGGCTGATAAATTTTTCTTC; CDR3 protein: CASSPNPGGADKFFF
V gene: TRBV10-3; clone size: .; J gene: TRBJ2-2; D gene: TRBD1; CDR3 DNA: TGTGCCATCAGTCCGGGACAGGACACCGGGGAGCTGTTTTTT; CDR3 protein: CAISPGQDTGELFF
V gene: TRBV11-2; clone size: .; J gene: TRBJ2-1; D gene: TRBD2; CDR3 DNA: TGTGCCAGCAGACTAGCGGGGGGGCAGGGCAATGAGCAGTTCTTC; CDR3 protein: CASRLAGGQGNEQFF
V gene: TRBV9; clone size: .; J gene: TRBJ2-2; D gene: TRBD1; CDR3 DNA: TGTGCCAGCAGCCTGACAGGGGGCGCTAACACCGGGGAGCTGTTTTTT; CDR3 protein: CASSLTGGANTGELFF
V gene: TRBV5-8; clone size: .; J gene: TRBJ2-3; D gene: .; CDR3 DNA: TGTGCCAGCAGCTTGGGGACAGACCTCACAGATACGCAGTATTTT; CDR3 protein: CASSLGTDLTDTQYF
V gene: TRBV19; clone size: .; J gene: TRBJ1-2; D gene: .; CDR3 DNA: TGTGCCAGTAGTATACGCGGCCCGGAGGAGGGCTACACCTTC; CDR3 protein: CASSIRGPEEGYTF
V gene: TRBV10-3; clone size: .; J gene: TRBJ1-2; D gene: TRBD1; CDR3 DNA: TGTGCCATCAGTGTTACCGGGACAGGGGCCGCTGGCTACACCTTC; CDR3 protein: CAISVTGTGAAGYTF